These 20 T cell receptor beta chains originate from one sample sequenced in a study of blood T cell repertoires in COVID-19. The table came from immunoSEQ multiplex PCR; TCRdb's copy has only in-frame clones and leaves some out. The top ten clones hold over 7% of a sample with 150,000 to 200,000 clones, around 90% of them seen once. Sequenced: PBMCs or T cells enriched from blood (not recorded which). These receptors were collected from a young woman who had recovered from COVID-19.

There are a few counts of this clone. This chain connects TRBV12-5 to TRBJ2-7; TRBD1 matches 8 bases. CDR1 and CDR2 from the germline V gene are LGHNT and FRNRAP. CDR3 size: 13 residues. V trimming: 2 bases; J trimming: 7 bases; junction bases outside the gene matches: 4. The CDR3 coding sequence is TGTGCTAGTGGTTTGTTAGGGGACAGGGAGCAGTACTTC. As protein: CASGLLGDREQYF.

The chain carries TRBV28 and TRBJ1-2; D not certain. CDR1 MDHEN and CDR2 SYDVKM come from the germline V gene. Trimming cost V 5 bases and J 3 bases, with 7 bases left between them. The CDR3 is made up of 12 amino acids. The DNA for the CDR3 is TGTGCCAGCAGTCCGCTATACTATGGCTACACCTTC. This codes for CASSPLYYGYTF.

The chain has TRBV5-1 and TRBJ2-3; D is possibly TRBD2 (6 bases). Trimming pared 0 bases from V and 9 bases from J, leaving 26 bases between. Germline CDR1 reads SGHRS; CDR2 reads YFSETQ. The CDR3 length is 18 residues. CDR3 residues: CASSLGLTRGPGSGTQYF. The CDR3 DNA sequence: TGCGCCAGCAGCTTGGGGTTGACTAGGGGCCCAGGGTCGGGGACGCAGTATTTT.

V and J are TRBV15 and TRBJ1-2, with a weak D call TRBD1 (6 bases). V lost 0 bases and J lost 6, with 14 bases in between. The CDR3 length is 15 residues. Germline loops: CDR1 LNHNV, CDR2 YYDKDF (reference sequence). This chain's CDR3 is CATSRDSTGYDGYTF. The CDR3 bases are TGTGCCACCAGCAGAGATTCCACAGGGTACGATGGCTACACCTTC.

J is TRBJ1-4 and V is TRBV7-9; possibly TRBD1 for D (6 bases). The length of the CDR3 is 18 residues. Germline V gene sequence: CDR1 SEHNR, CDR2 FQNEAQ (reference sequence). The V end was cut by 5 bases, the J end by 0 bases, with 19 bases between. The CDR3 reads CASSVMGAPTATNEKLFF. In DNA, the CDR3 is TGTGCCAGCAGCGTCATGGGGGCTCCAACTGCAACTAATGAAAAACTGTTTTTT.

The chain couples TRBV5-6 to TRBJ2-4; 9 nucleotides agree with TRBD2. This CDR3 is built from 15 residues. CDR1 is SGHDT, CDR2 YYEEEE, per germline. V dropped 4 bases and J dropped 3; count of bases not matched to a gene: 5. CDR3 residues: CASSQAGGDKNIQYF. The CDR3 DNA sequence: TGTGCCAGCAGCCAAGCGGGGGGCGACAAAAACATTCAGTACTTC.

In its sample, this clone was seen a few times. J is TRBJ2-7 and V is TRBV27, with TRBD1 matching 9 bases. Germline lookup yields CDR1 MNHEY and CDR2 SMNVEV (reference sequence). The ends lost 5 bases at V and 1 base at J; junction bases unmatched: 9. The CDR3 runs to 16 residues. The CDR3 DNA reads as TGTGCCAGCAGTCCTGCTACTGGGACAGGGTCCTACGAGCAGTACTTC. Translated, it gives CASSPATGTGSYEQYF.

V gene TRBV18 combines with J gene TRBJ2-7; tentatively, D is TRBD1 (5 bases). Looked up from germline, CDR1 is KGHSH and CDR2 is LQKENI. Trimming removed 9 bases at V and 3 bases at J, with 15 bases between. The CDR3 contains 13 residues. CDR3 nucleotide sequence: TGTGCCAGTTCTACTGACAGTAACTACGAGCAGTACTTC. Protein: CASSTDSNYEQYF.

The chain uses TRBV10-1 and TRBJ1-1; maybe TRBD1 (5 bases). V lost 2 bases and J lost 6, with 25 bases in between. The length of the CDR3 is 18 residues. The germline V gene encodes CDR1 WNHNN and CDR2 SYGVQD (reference sequence). CDR3 sequence: CASSEGSRFLSGVAEAFF. Written as DNA, the CDR3 is TGCGCCAGCAGTGAGGGGTCTAGGTTCTTGTCGGGGGTCGCTGAAGCTTTCTTT.

Written as DNA, the CDR3 is TGTGCCAGCAGCGTCCAACCGACAGGGAACACTGAAGCTTTCTTT. It yields the protein CASSVQPTGNTEAFF. This chain joins TRBV9 and TRBJ1-1, with D possibly being TRBD1 (6 bases). Between the trimmed V and J ends, which lost 2 bases and 1 base, there was a span of 12 bases. The CDR3 covers 15 residues. The germline CDR1 and CDR2 sequences are SGDLS and YYNGEE. The complete variable domain, with remaining parts taken from reference TRBV9 and TRBJ1-1, reads DSGVTQTPKHLITATGQRVTLRCSPRSGDLSVYWYQQSLDQGLQFLIQYYNGEERAKGNILERFSAQQFPDLHSELNLSSLELGDSALYFCASSVQPTGNTEAFFGQGTRLTVV.

This clone appeared a few times. V usage is TRBV5-1 and J usage is TRBJ2-1, with 7 bases lining up with TRBD1. The CDR3 length is 16 residues. V shed 4 bases, J shed 4 bases, and the junction held 11 bases outside the gene matches. The germline CDR1 and CDR2 sequences are SGHRS and YFSETQ. The CDR3 region is CASSLSPGQNYNEQFF. For the CDR3, the DNA is TGCGCCAGCAGCCTCTCACCGGGACAGAATTACAATGAGCAGTTCTTC.

This sequence joins TRBV7-2 and TRBJ2-7, with 8 bases lining up with TRBD2. The CDR3 sequence is 14 residues long. Germline loops: CDR1 SGHTA, CDR2 FQGNSA. Trimming at V came to 5 bases and at J to 3 bases, leaving 6 bases not matched to a gene. Here the CDR3 reads CASSPGTSSYEQYF. The CDR3 region has the DNA TGTGCCAGCAGCCCGGGGACTAGTAGCTACGAGCAGTACTTC.

The rearrangement uses TRBV24-1 and TRBJ2-1, with 10 bases that match TRBD1. Germline V gene lookup returns CDR1 KGHDR and CDR2 SFDVKD. With 5 bases clipped from V and 4 bases from J, the junction kept 4 bases outside the gene matches. CDR3 length equals 15 residues. This chain's CDR3 is CATSGRQGAYNEQFF. The CDR3 DNA is TGTGCCACCAGTGGCAGACAGGGGGCTTACAATGAGCAGTTCTTC.

The chain has TRBV7-9 and TRBJ2-3; perhaps TRBD2 as D (5 bases). Trimming left V 5 bases short and J 2 bases short, with 11 bases between. The CDR3 sequence is 14 residues long. Germline CDR1 and CDR2: SEHNR and FQNEAQ (reference sequence). CDR3 in amino acids: CASSRAEFTDTQYF. CDR3 bases: TGTGCCAGCAGCAGAGCGGAGTTCACAGATACGCAGTATTTT. The full variable domain, in which reference TRBV7-9 and TRBJ2-3 provide the parts outside the CDR3, is DTGVSQNPRHKITKRGQNVTFRCDPISEHNRLYWYRQTLGQGPEFLTYFQNEAQLEKSRLLSDRFSAERPKGSFSTLEIQRTEQGDSAMYLCASSRAEFTDTQYFGPGTRLTVL.

The CDR3 coding sequence is TGCGCCAGCAGCCAGGACAGGAGGAACACCGGGGAGCTGTTTTTT. It codes for CASSQDRRNTGELFF. The chain has TRBV5-1 and TRBJ2-2, with TRBD1 matching 7 bases. Germline loops: CDR1 SGHRS, CDR2 YFSETQ. The length of the CDR3 is 15 residues. The trim removed 4 bases at V and 1 base at J, leaving 4 bases unmatched.

In its sample, this clone was seen a few times. This rearrangement joins TRBV28 to TRBJ1-3; D possibly corresponds to TRBD1 (6 bases). Germline loops: CDR1 MDHEN, CDR2 SYDVKM. The length of the CDR3 is 14 residues. Trimming stripped 7 bases from V and 6 bases from J, with 16 bases between. The CDR3 is CASTETGFQNTIYF. The CDR3 DNA reads TGTGCCAGCACCGAAACAGGGTTTCAAAACACCATATATTTT.

This clone showed up just once. The gene calls are TRBV5-8 and TRBJ1-1; the D is unclear. V was clipped by 1 base and J by 5 bases, with 3 bases between them. Germline values: CDR1 SGHTS, CDR2 YDEGEE. There are 11 residues in the CDR3. For the CDR3, the DNA is TGTGCCAGCAGCTTGATAACTGAAGCTTTCTTT. Protein product: CASSLITEAFF.

The rearrangement uses TRBV18 and TRBJ1-1; D remains ambiguous. The CDR3 extends over 16 amino acids. The germline V gene encodes CDR1 KGHSH and CDR2 LQKENI. Trimming cost V 5 bases and J 5 bases, with 21 bases left between them. For the CDR3, the DNA is TGTGCCAGCTCATTTTCCCGGGGATCCGGGCAGACTGAAGCTTTCTTT. Translating gives CASSFSRGSGQTEAFF.

This clone was recorded only once. The chain employs TRBV12-3 or TRBV12-4 and TRBJ1-5, with a possible D match to TRBD1 (5 bases). This CDR3 has 12 residues. Deletions cut 5 bases from V and 12 bases from J, with 14 bases between. Here the CDR3 DNA reads TGTGCCAGCAGTCGTTCAGGGTTGCGCCAGCATTTT. Translation gives CASSRSGLRQHF.

The chain uses TRBV30 and TRBJ1-4; possibly TRBD1 for D (5 bases). The CDR3 has 13 residues. The germline V and J ends were trimmed by 8 bases and 6 bases, with 16 bases remaining between them. CDR1 GTSNPN and CDR2 SVGIG come from the germline V gene (reference sequence). The CDR3 nucleotides read TGTGCCGTATCCGGGGCGGGATATGAAAAACTGTTTTTT. Translated, it gives CAVSGAGYEKLFF.